This entry describes one T cell receptor (beta chain). Germline-derived CDR1 and CDR2 are SGHDN and FVKESK. The CDR3 runs 15 residues. The J segment lost 3 bases and the V segment lost 5 bases, leaving 9 bases of the junction unmatched. In the sorted-subset replicate PCRs, about 190 ng DNA, around 30,000 T cell genomes, was used. Produced via immunoSEQ multiplex PCR; TCRdb's table is partial and in-frame only. This repertoire shows 950,000 to 1,100,000 clones, about 75% found once; its top ten account for about 1.5%. This entry comes from a study of shared clonotypes between healthy human individuals.

This sequence joins TRBV14 and TRBJ2-7, with 8 nucleotides matching TRBD2. The source of this sequence is a man between 18 and 35 years old in good health. Sequencing was performed on memory CD4+ T cells sorted from blood. Subset given: CD45RA-negative fraction. The CDR3 DNA sequence: TGTGCCAGCAGCAAAGGGGGGCTAGCGGGCTACGAGCAGTACTTC. Translating gives CASSKGGLAGYEQYF. Full variable domain (rest looked up from reference TRBV14 and TRBJ2-7): EAGVTQFPSHSVIEKGQTVTLRCDPISGHDNLYWYRRVMGKEIKFLLHFVKESKQDESGMPNNRFLAERTGGTYSTLKVQPAELEDSGVYFCASSKGGLAGYEQYFGPGTRLTVT.